The 31 T cell receptor beta chains listed next were all sequenced from one sample in a study of cytomegalovirus exposure and HLA in healthy donors. In the PCR, 60 Vbeta and 13 Jbeta primers were used. Libraries were prepared by immunoSEQ multiplex PCR; TCRdb keeps only in-frame clonotypes and omits some of them. Of more than 95,000 clones in the sample, approximately 79% are singletons; the top ten hold about 6.9%. The sequencing input was PBMCs. The receptors were sampled from a man aged 30 to 39 in good health and CMV-seropositive.

J is TRBJ2-7 and V is TRBV27, with a possible D match to TRBD1 (6 bases). V was pared by 1 base and J by 3 bases, with 10 bases between. The CDR3 loop spans 14 amino acids. CDR1 is MNHEY, CDR2 SMNVEV, per germline (reference sequence). The CDR3 sequence: CASSLYRASYEQYF. In DNA form, the CDR3 reads TGTGCCAGCAGTTTATACAGGGCAAGCTACGAGCAGTACTTC.

The rearrangement joins TRBV6-5 to TRBJ1-1; maybe TRBD1 (6 bases). Germline V gives CDR1 MNHEY, CDR2 SVGAGI. The ends were cut back, 6 bases at V and 3 bases at J, with 17 bases in the middle. The CDR3 totals 15 residues. Here the CDR3 DNA reads TGTGCCAGCAGCGGGGGAGGGGGGGATTACACTGAAGCTTTCTTT. As protein: CASSGGGGDYTEAFF.

The gene calls are TRBV6-1 and TRBJ1-2; D unresolved. With 2 bases removed from V and 6 bases from J, the gap between germline ends came to 13 bases. Per germline, CDR1 MNHNS and CDR2 SASEGT. The CDR3 totals 14 residues. As DNA, the CDR3 is TGTGCCAGCAGTGAATTGGGAGGGTTTGATGGCTACACCTTC. Translating gives CASSELGGFDGYTF.

The V call is TRBV27, the J call TRBJ2-3; 8 positions agree with TRBD2. J gave up 6 bases and V 5 bases, and 7 bases lay outside the gene matches. This CDR3 region has 14 residues. Germline lookup yields CDR1 MNHEY and CDR2 SMNVEV (reference sequence). CDR3 bases: TGTGCCAGCAGTCCAGGACTAGCAGGGGATACGCAGTATTTT. It encodes CASSPGLAGDTQYF.

CDR3 sequence: CASSYGPTGDEQFF. Written as DNA, the CDR3 is TGTGCCAGCAGCTACGGTCCTACGGGGGATGAGCAGTTCTTC. The chain employs TRBV7-2 and TRBJ2-1; possibly TRBD2 for D (6 bases). CDR1 is SGHTA and CDR2 is FQGNSA in the germline V gene. CDR3 length: 14 residues. The V end lost 4 bases, the J end lost 8 bases, and 15 bases lay between the germline ends.

The rearrangement uses TRBV6-6 and TRBJ2-7; weak D call: TRBD1 (5 bases). Germline CDR1 and CDR2: MNHNY and SVGAGI (reference sequence). The germline V and J ends were trimmed by 8 bases and 0 bases, with 11 bases remaining between them. The CDR3 spans 13 residues. CDR3 coding DNA: TGTGCCAGCGGATATAGGGGCTCCTACGAGCAGTACTTC. It encodes CASGYRGSYEQYF.

J is TRBJ2-5 and V is TRBV5-1; D not certain. From germline, CDR1 is SGHRS and CDR2 YFSETQ. Trimming pared 2 bases from V and 3 bases from J, leaving 14 bases between. The CDR3 runs to 15 residues. The CDR3 sequence is CASSFVRGGEETQYF. As DNA, the CDR3 is TGCGCCAGCAGCTTCGTACGAGGTGGCGAAGAGACCCAGTACTTC.

Concerning this clone: Other DNA sequences of this sample code for an identical CDR3. V and J are TRBV6-5 and TRBJ2-1; D is unclear. CDR3 length: 13 amino acids. V lost 0 bases and J 5 bases, leaving 5 bases between the germline ends. From germline, CDR1 is MNHEY and CDR2 SVGAGI. The chain's CDR3 is CASSYSRDNEQFF. For the CDR3, the DNA is TGTGCCAGCAGTTACTCTCGGGACAATGAGCAGTTCTTC.

This clone is a singleton in its sample. The chain is built from TRBV9 and TRBJ2-2; a weak D match, TRBD2 (6 bases). Looked up from germline, CDR1 is SGDLS and CDR2 is YYNGEE. V lost 6 bases to trimming and J lost 1 base, with 13 bases between them. The CDR3 contains 15 residues. The CDR3 loop is CASKPGLGNTGELFF. The CDR3 DNA reads TGTGCCAGCAAACCGGGACTGGGGAACACCGGGGAGCTGTTTTTT.

The J gene is TRBJ1-5, the V gene TRBV27; tentatively, D is TRBD1 (5 bases). V lost 3 bases to trimming and J lost 7 bases, with 16 bases between them. CDR1 and CDR2 from the germline V gene are MNHEY and SMNVEV (reference sequence). The CDR3 runs 15 residues. The chain's CDR3 is CASSLSGEVRQPQHF. Written as DNA, the CDR3 is TGTGCCAGCAGTTTGTCGGGGGAGGTCCGACAGCCCCAGCATTTT.

The chain links TRBV2 to TRBJ2-5; 7 bases are shared with TRBD2. Trimming took 6 bases from V and 1 from J; bases not matched to a gene: 8. The CDR3 has 15 amino acids. CDR1 and CDR2 from the germline V gene are SNHLY and FYNNEI. The CDR3 sequence: CASRAGGSIQETQYF. CDR3 DNA sequence: TGTGCCAGCAGGGCCGGGGGGAGCATCCAAGAGACCCAGTACTTC.

The CDR3 region has the DNA TGTGCCACCAGCAGAGATCGGGGCTACGAGCAGTACTTC. Translation gives CATSRDRGYEQYF. J is TRBJ2-7 and V is TRBV15; tentatively, D is TRBD2 (5 bases). The V end was cut by 0 bases, the J end by 3 bases, with 6 bases between. The germline V gene has CDR1 LNHNV and CDR2 YYDKDF (reference sequence). The CDR3 covers 13 residues.

This rearrangement joins TRBV10-3 to TRBJ2-5; TRBD1 aligns across 11 bases. From germline, CDR1 is ENHRY and CDR2 SYGVKD. J lost 8 bases, V lost 6 bases, and 11 bases had no gene match. The CDR3 runs to 15 residues. CDR3 bases: TGTGCCATCAGGGGGGGCCCGGGACAGGGGGAAACCCAGTACTTC. Protein product: CAIRGGPGQGETQYF.

This chain connects TRBV7-8 to TRBJ1-1; the D is unclear. V was clipped by 1 base and J by 8 bases, with 14 bases between them. The CDR3 is made up of 14 amino acids. CDR1 is SGHVS and CDR2 is FQNEAQ in the germline V gene. CDR3 nucleotide sequence: TGTGCCAGCAGCTTAGGCTTATATGCCAGGGAAGCTTTCTTT. This translates into CASSLGLYAREAFF. The complete variable domain, with remaining parts taken from reference TRBV7-8 and TRBJ1-1, reads GAGVSQSPRYKVAKRGQDVALRCDPISGHVSLFWYQQALGQGPEFLTYFQNEAQLDKSGLPSDRFFAERPEGSVSTLKIQRTQQEDSAVYLCASSLGLYAREAFFGQGTRLTVV.

This chain joins TRBV19 and TRBJ1-4, with a tentative D call TRBD1 (5 bases). The ends were cut back, 2 bases at V and 8 bases at J, with 12 bases in the middle. This CDR3 is built from 14 residues. CDR1 and CDR2 from the germline V gene are LNHDA and SQIVND (reference sequence). CDR3 amino acids: CASSINKGREKLFF. The CDR3 DNA is TGTGCCAGTAGTATAAATAAGGGGCGGGAAAAACTGTTTTTT.

The CDR3 sequence is CASGGQGEQPQHF. As DNA, the CDR3 is TGTGCCAGCGGTGGACAGGGGGAACAGCCCCAGCATTTT. The V gene is TRBV6-6, the J gene TRBJ1-5; 10 nucleotides line up with TRBD1. The CDR3 loop spans 13 amino acids. Germline CDR1 and CDR2: MNHNY and SVGAGI (reference sequence). Trimming removed 8 bases from V and 7 bases from J; junction bases left unmatched: 5.

The sample holds one count of this clone. The chain has TRBV7-2 and TRBJ2-1; TRBD2 matches 11 bases. V dropped 4 bases and J dropped 0; count of bases not matched to a gene: 11. Germline V gene data show CDR1 as SGHTA and CDR2 as FQGNSA. CDR3 size: 19 residues. The CDR3 coding sequence is TGTGCCAGCAGCTCTATCTTGACTAGCGGGGCCTACTCCTACAATGAGCAGTTCTTC. It encodes CASSSILTSGAYSYNEQFF.

The chain joins TRBV29-1 to TRBJ2-7, with 10 bases lining up with TRBD1. V shed 8 bases and J 0 bases; nucleotides not matched to a gene: 4. CDR1 is SQVTM, CDR2 ANQGSEA, per germline. The CDR3 sequence is 13 residues long. In DNA, the CDR3 is TGCAGCATCCGACAGGGGGCCTCCTACGAGCAGTACTTC. As protein: CSIRQGASYEQYF.

The table lists this clone with a count of one. The genes are TRBV5-1 and TRBJ2-3, with TRBD2 matching over 14 bases. From germline, CDR1 is SGHRS and CDR2 YFSETQ. With V trimmed by 3 bases and J by 1 base, 7 bases remained unmatched. This CDR3 is 18 amino acids long. The CDR3 nucleotides are TGCGCCAGCAGCTCCCGACTAGCGGGGGGGCCCGGCACAGATACGCAGTATTTT. It encodes CASSSRLAGGPGTDTQYF.

In nucleotides, the CDR3 is TGCGCCAGCAGCCAAGAGCGGAGCGGGCAGGGCGGCACAGATACGCAGTATTTT. It specifies CASSQERSGQGGTDTQYF. The chain is built from TRBV4-1 and TRBJ2-3; D may be TRBD2 (6 bases). Germline CDR1 and CDR2: MGHRA and YSYEKL. Trimming took off 0 bases at V and 1 base at J, with 17 bases between the two ends. The CDR3 totals 18 residues.

The V and J genes are TRBV6-5 and TRBJ2-7; D is unclear. The CDR3 has 13 amino acids. The V gene lost 0 bases and the J gene lost 3 bases, with 6 bases spanning the gap. Germline V gene data show CDR1 as MNHEY and CDR2 as SVGAGI. The CDR3 bases are TGTGCCAGCAGTTACTCTAGAGGCTACGAGCAGTACTTC. Protein sequence: CASSYSRGYEQYF.

The chain carries TRBV5-1 and TRBJ2-2, with 9 bases fitting TRBD1. With V trimmed by 5 bases and J by 3 bases, 5 bases remained unmatched. Germline V lookup: CDR1 SGHRS, CDR2 YFSETQ. The CDR3 contains 15 residues. CDR3 in amino acids: CASSQQGADTGELFF. CDR3 nucleotides: TGCGCCAGCAGTCAACAGGGGGCCGACACCGGGGAGCTGTTTTTT.

The chain links TRBV30 to TRBJ1-3; D is uncertain. Germline V gene sequence: CDR1 GTSNPN, CDR2 SVGIG (reference sequence). This CDR3 is built from 13 residues. V was shortened by 3 bases and J by 5 bases, with 11 bases between the two germline ends. The CDR3 DNA reads as TGTGCCTGGAGCCGGTTCGGGAGAAACACCATATATTTT. Its translation is CAWSRFGRNTIYF.

CDR3 sequence (DNA): TGTGCCTGGAGTGATGGGACAGCTAGCACAGATACGCAGTATTTT. Translating it yields CAWSDGTASTDTQYF. The V gene is TRBV30, the J gene TRBJ2-3, with TRBD1 matching 7 bases. Germline CDR1 reads GTSNPN; CDR2 reads SVGIG (reference sequence). V lost 1 base to trimming and J lost 0 bases; unmatched junction nucleotides: 4. The CDR3 is 15 residues long.

The chain recombines TRBV7-9 with TRBJ1-4; 7 bases match TRBD1. V was pared by 0 bases and J by 8 bases, with 3 bases of the junction left unmatched. This CDR3 region has 14 residues. The germline CDR1 and CDR2 sequences are SEHNR and FQNEAQ (reference sequence). The CDR3 loop reads CASSLAGGDEKLFF. CDR3 nucleotide sequence: TGTGCCAGCAGCTTAGCAGGGGGCGACGAAAAACTGTTTTTT.

A word on this clone: The junction and the germline gene differ at one end; a read error may be behind it. The gene calls are TRBV7-9 and TRBJ1-1; the D gene is possibly TRBD1 (6 bases). The germline V gene encodes CDR1 SEHNR and CDR2 FQNEAQ (reference sequence). The length of the CDR3 is 12 residues. The CDR3 nucleotides are TGTTCCAGCAGCCTCGGGACACCTGAAGCTTTCTTT. Residues: CSSSLGTPEAFF.

V and J are TRBV6-5 and TRBJ2-7; TRBD1 aligns across 9 bases. The CDR3 runs 16 residues. The junction had 6 bases not matched to a gene; V was cut back by 0 bases and J by 3 bases. The V gene's germline CDR1 is MNHEY and CDR2 SVGAGI. The CDR3 sequence: CASSYSIPGQGYEQYF. CDR3 coding DNA: TGTGCCAGCAGTTACTCAATCCCGGGACAGGGCTACGAGCAGTACTTC.

This chain connects TRBV27 to TRBJ1-1; weak D call: TRBD1 (5 bases). The V gene lost 2 bases and the J gene lost 7 bases, with 8 bases spanning the gap. Per the germline V gene, CDR1 is MNHEY and CDR2 is SMNVEV (reference sequence). The CDR3 contains 12 residues. The CDR3 reads CASSLGQGEAFF. The CDR3 bases are TGTGCCAGCAGTTTAGGGCAGGGTGAAGCTTTCTTT.

The CDR3 nucleotides are TGTGCCAGCAGTCATGACAGAGAAGAGACCCAGTACTTC. This translates into CASSHDREETQYF. This sequence joins TRBV5-4 and TRBJ2-5; the D gene is possibly TRBD1 (5 bases). The V gene's germline CDR1 is SGHNT and CDR2 YYREEE (reference sequence). The CDR3 extends over 13 amino acids. Trimming cost V 5 bases and J 3 bases, with 11 bases left between them.

The gene calls are TRBV7-2 and TRBJ2-7, with 8 nucleotides matching TRBD2. J was trimmed by 2 bases and V by 10 bases; bases with no gene match: 10. The CDR3 has 14 amino acids. Germline V gene lookup returns CDR1 SGHTA and CDR2 FQGNSA. The DNA for the CDR3 is TGTGCCAACCCTTGGCGGGGGGTTCCCTACGAGCAGTACTTC. Protein sequence: CANPWRGVPYEQYF.

This chain connects TRBV29-1 to TRBJ2-2, with D tentatively TRBD1 (5 bases). Germline V lookup: CDR1 SQVTM, CDR2 ANQGSEA. Trimming stripped 4 bases from V and 1 base from J, with 16 bases between. This CDR3 region has 16 residues. This CDR3 is CSVVRVRQGNTGELFF. The CDR3 DNA reads TGCAGCGTTGTCCGTGTTCGGCAGGGGAACACCGGGGAGCTGTTTTTT.